This T cell receptor beta chain was documented in a study of cytomegalovirus exposure and HLA in healthy donors. Study-level results: The classifier reportedly diagnosed cytomegalovirus status with high specificity and sensitivity. Reports state that TCR beta sequences accurately predicted most subjects' HLA-A and HLA-B alleles.

This CDR3 has 13 residues. Germline V CDR1 and CDR2: MNHEY, SVGAGI. The V gene end was trimmed by 6 bases and the J gene end by 6 bases; junction bases not matched to a gene: 6. Notes on this clone: Its antigen is undetermined.

Primers included in the PCR were 60 Vbeta and 13 Jbeta primers. TCRdb's table, derived via immunoSEQ multiplex PCR, lists solely in-frame clones and lacks some. Among around 300,000 clones listed, roughly 86% were seen once. The donors comprised healthy bone marrow donors. This sequence was found in a woman between 40 and 55 years old in good health and CMV-seropositive. The J gene is TRBJ1-2, the V gene TRBV6-5; TRBD1 aligns across 8 bases. The sequenced sample was PBMCs. The CDR3 DNA is TGTGCCAGCAGCTTGACAGGGGAGGATGGCTACACCTTC. It yields the protein CASSLTGEDGYTF.